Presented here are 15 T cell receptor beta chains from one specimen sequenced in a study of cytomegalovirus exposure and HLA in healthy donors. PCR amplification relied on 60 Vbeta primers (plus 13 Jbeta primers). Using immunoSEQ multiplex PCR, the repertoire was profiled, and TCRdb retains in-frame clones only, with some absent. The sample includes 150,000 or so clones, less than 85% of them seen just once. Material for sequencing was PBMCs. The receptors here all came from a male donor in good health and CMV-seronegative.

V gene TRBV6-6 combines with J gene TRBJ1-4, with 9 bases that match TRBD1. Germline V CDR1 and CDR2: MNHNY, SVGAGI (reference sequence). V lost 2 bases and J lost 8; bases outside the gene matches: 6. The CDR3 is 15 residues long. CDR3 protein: CASSYTTGGGEKLFF. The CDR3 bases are TGTGCCAGCAGTTACACGACAGGGGGGGGAGAAAAACTGTTTTTT.

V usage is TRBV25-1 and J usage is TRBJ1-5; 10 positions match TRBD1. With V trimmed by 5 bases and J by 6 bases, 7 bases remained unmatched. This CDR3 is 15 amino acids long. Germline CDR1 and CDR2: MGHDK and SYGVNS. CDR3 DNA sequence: TGTGCCAGCAGTCCTAGACAGGGGGCTGGTCAGCCCCAGCATTTT. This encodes CASSPRQGAGQPQHF.

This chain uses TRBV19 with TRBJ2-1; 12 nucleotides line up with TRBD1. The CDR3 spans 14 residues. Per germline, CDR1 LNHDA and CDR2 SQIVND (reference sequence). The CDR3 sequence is CATGGTGGSGEQFF. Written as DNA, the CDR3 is TGTGCTACAGGAGGGACAGGGGGCTCTGGTGAGCAGTTCTTC.

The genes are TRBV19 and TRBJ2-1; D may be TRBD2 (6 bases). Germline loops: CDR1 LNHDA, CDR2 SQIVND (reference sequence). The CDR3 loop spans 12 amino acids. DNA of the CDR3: TGTGCTGCGGGGACCGATCGGAGAGGGCAGTTCTTC. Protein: CAAGTDRRGQFF.

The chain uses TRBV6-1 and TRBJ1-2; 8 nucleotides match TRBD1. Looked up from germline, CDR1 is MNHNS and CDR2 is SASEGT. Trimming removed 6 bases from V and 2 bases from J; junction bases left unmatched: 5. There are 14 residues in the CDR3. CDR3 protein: CASSWTGSNYGYTF. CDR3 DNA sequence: TGTGCCAGCAGCTGGACAGGGTCAAACTATGGCTACACCTTC.

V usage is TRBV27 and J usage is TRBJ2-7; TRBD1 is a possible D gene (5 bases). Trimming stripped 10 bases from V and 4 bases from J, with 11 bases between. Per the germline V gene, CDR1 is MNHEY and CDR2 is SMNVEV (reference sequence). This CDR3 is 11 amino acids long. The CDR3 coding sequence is TGTGCCACCCAGGGAAGATACGAGCAGTACTTC. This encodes CATQGRYEQYF.

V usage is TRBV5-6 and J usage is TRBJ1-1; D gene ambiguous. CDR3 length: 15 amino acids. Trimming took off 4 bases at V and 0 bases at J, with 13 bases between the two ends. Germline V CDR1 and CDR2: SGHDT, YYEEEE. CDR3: CASSPQTRLNTEAFF. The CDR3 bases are TGTGCCAGCAGCCCCCAGACACGACTGAACACTGAAGCTTTCTTT. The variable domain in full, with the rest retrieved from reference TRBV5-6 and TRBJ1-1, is DAGVTQSPTHLIKTRGQQVTLRCSPKSGHDTVSWYQQALGQGPQFIFQYYEEEERQRGNFPDRFSGHQFPNYSSELNVNALLLGDSALYLCASSPQTRLNTEAFFGQGTRLTVV.

CDR3 coding DNA: TGTGCCAGCAGTCTGGACAGACTGAACACTGAAGCTTTCTTT. It is translated as CASSLDRLNTEAFF. V gene TRBV27 combines with J gene TRBJ1-1; perhaps TRBD1 as D (6 bases). CDR3 length equals 14 residues. V lost 5 bases and J lost 0, with 10 bases in between. The germline CDR1 and CDR2 sequences are MNHEY and SMNVEV (reference sequence).

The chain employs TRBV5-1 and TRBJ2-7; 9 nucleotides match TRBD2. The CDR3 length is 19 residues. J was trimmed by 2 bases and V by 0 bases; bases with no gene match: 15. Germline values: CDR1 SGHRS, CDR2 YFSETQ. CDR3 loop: CASSLGDTLAGRPPYEQYF. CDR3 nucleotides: TGCGCCAGCAGCTTGGGGGACACGCTAGCGGGGAGACCTCCCTACGAGCAGTACTTC. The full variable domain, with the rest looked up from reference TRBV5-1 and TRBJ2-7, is KAGVTQTPRYLIKTRGQQVTLSCSPISGHRSVSWYQQTPGQGLQFLFEYFSETQRNKGNFPGRFSGRQFSNSRSEMNVSTLELGDSALYLCASSLGDTLAGRPPYEQYFGPGTRLTVT.

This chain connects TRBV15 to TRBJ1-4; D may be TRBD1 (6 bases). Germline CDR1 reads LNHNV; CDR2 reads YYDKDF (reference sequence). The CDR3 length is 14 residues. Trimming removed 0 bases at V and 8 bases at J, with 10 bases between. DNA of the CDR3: TGTGCCACCAGCAGAGATGGGGGGGGCGAAAAACTGTTTTTT. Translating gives CATSRDGGGEKLFF.

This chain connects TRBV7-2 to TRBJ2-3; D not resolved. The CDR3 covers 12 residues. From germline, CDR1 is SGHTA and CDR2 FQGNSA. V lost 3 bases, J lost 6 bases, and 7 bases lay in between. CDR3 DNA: TGTGCCAGCAGCTTCTCCTCCGATACGCAGTATTTT. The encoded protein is CASSFSSDTQYF.

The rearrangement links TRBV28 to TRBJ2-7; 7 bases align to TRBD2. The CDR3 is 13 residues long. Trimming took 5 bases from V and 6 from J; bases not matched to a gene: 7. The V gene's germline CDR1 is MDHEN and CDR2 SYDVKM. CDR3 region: CASSPRTRSEQYF. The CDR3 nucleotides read TGTGCCAGCAGTCCGCGGACTAGGAGCGAGCAGTACTTC.

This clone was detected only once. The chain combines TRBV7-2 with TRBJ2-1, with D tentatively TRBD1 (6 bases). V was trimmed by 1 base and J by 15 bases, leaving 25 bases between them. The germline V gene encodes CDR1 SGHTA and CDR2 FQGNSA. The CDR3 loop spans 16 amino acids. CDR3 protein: CASSLDPRQASRHGFF. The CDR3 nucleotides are TGTGCCAGCAGCTTAGACCCGCGACAGGCTTCTAGGCACGGGTTCTTC.

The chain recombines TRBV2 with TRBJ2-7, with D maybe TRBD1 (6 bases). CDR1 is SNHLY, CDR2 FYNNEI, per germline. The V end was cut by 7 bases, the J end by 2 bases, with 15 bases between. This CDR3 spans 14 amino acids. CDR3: CASNPRQATYEQYF. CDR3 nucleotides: TGTGCCAGCAACCCTCGACAGGCCACCTACGAGCAGTACTTC.

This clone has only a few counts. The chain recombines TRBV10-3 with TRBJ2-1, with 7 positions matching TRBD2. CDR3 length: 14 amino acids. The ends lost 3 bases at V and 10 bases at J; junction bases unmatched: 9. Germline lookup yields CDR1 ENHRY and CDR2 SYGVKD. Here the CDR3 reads CAISDLGRDEEQFF. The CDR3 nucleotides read TGTGCCATCAGTGATTTGGGGAGGGACGAGGAGCAGTTCTTC.